These T cell receptor beta chains were read from a single sample in a study of blood T cell repertoires in COVID-19. The method was immunoSEQ multiplex PCR; TCRdb's version includes in-frame clones alone and lacks a portion of them. This table holds approximately 150,000 clones, over 85% found once. Specimen: peripheral blood. Receptors were obtained from a human donor in a cohort sampled during active COVID-19. The CDR3 runs from the conserved cysteine through the conserved F or W. A D gene is named only where the DNA matches it firmly. Clone size is shown for a subset of rows, as once, few, many or a class of expanded clone.

>-|TRBJ1-6|TRBV6-1|-
TGTGCCAGCAGTGAAGTCCGTGAGACACCCCTCCACTTT
CASSEVRETPLHF
>-|TRBJ2-1|TRBV6-4|TRBD2
TGTGCCAGCAGTGATATAGCGGGGGATTACAATGAGCAGTTCTTC
CASSDIAGDYNEQFF
>-|TRBJ2-7|TRBV6-6|TRBD2
TGTGCCAGCAGTCCTACTACGGGGAGGGAAGCCTACGAGCAGTACTTC
CASSPTTGREAYEQYF
>-|TRBJ1-2|TRBV3-1/TRBV3-2|TRBD1
TGTGCCAGCAGCCAAAATGGGGGACAGGGAGGCTACACCTTC
CASSQNGGQGGYTF
>-|TRBJ1-2|TRBV6-5|-
TGTGCCAGCAGTTACTCCGGCAGGGTCACAGGGTATGGCTACACCTTC
CASSYSGRVTGYGYTF
>-|TRBJ2-7|TRBV7-2|-
TGTGCCAGCAGCTTAAAGGAGTCCTACGAGCAGTACTTC
CASSLKESYEQYF
>-|TRBJ2-7|TRBV9|-
TGTGCCAGCAGCCCTTACGACGACTCTTTCTACGAGCAGTACTTC
CASSPYDDSFYEQYF
>-|TRBJ2-3|TRBV30|TRBD2
TGTGCCTGGAGTGTAAAGCGGGGGGCCCTCGGCACAGATACGCAGTATTTT
CAWSVKRGALGTDTQYF
>-|TRBJ2-1|TRBV3-1/TRBV3-2|-
TGTGCCAGCAGCCAAGATGCCGCCAGGGCGCAGAGTGAGCAGTTCTTC
CASSQDAARAQSEQFF
>-|TRBJ1-1|TRBV7-3|-
TGTGCCAGCAGCTTAATAGGAGGAACTGAAGCTTTCTTT
CASSLIGGTEAFF
>-|TRBJ2-2|TRBV6-1|TRBD2
TGTGCCAGCAGTGAATTACTAGCGGGGGGTATCGGGGAGCTGTTTTTT
CASSELLAGGIGELFF
>-|TRBJ1-1|TRBV7-9|-
TGTGCCAGCAGCCTAGGAATGGTCGGGACTGAAGCTTTCTTT
CASSLGMVGTEAFF
>-|TRBJ2-3|TRBV5-6|-
TGTGCCAGCAGCTTGAAAGTTGGACAGCTCCCCACAGATACGCAGTATTTT
CASSLKVGQLPTDTQYF
>-|TRBJ2-7|TRBV4-3|TRBD2
TGCGCCAGCAGCCAAGATCTTATGCTAGCGGGGGGTTACGAGCAGTACTTC
CASSQDLMLAGGYEQYF
>once|TRBJ1-6|TRBV28|TRBD1
TGTGCCAGCAGTTTACGGGACAGGGAGCGCAATTCACCCCTCCACTTT
CASSLRDRERNSPLHF
>-|TRBJ1-2|TRBV4-1|-
TGCGCCAGCAGCCTGTTAGGGGATCCTAACTATGGCTACACCTTC
CASSLLGDPNYGYTF
>-|TRBJ2-1|TRBV7-2|-
TGTGCCAGCAGCTTAAACTTCCCCTACAATGAGCAGTTCTTC
CASSLNFPYNEQFF